This T cell receptor (beta chain) comes out of a study of T cells in Graves' hyperthyroidism and ophthalmopathy. Regarding the study as a whole: Blood samples included most of the expanded thyroid clonotypes exceeding 0.001.

RNA transcripts provided the source from which TCR beta CDR3 regions were amplified. The HTBI primer set served for first-round RT-PCR of the TCR CDR3. Each CDR3 protein is one row after TCRdb ran MiXCR on the multiplex PCR reads. The data show some 350,000 distinct CDR3 sequences, roughly 19% seen once. Trimming cost V 3 bases and J 7 bases; bases outside gene matches: 11. The CDR3 runs to 17 residues. In germline, CDR1 is MGHRA, CDR2 YSYEKL. Graves' hyperthyroidism qualified as stable when ophthalmopathy did not progress within 18 months. The PBMCs were taken from under 12 ml of fresh peripheral blood. This clonotype was seen ten or more times. Its antigen is unknown.

The chain is built from TRBV4-1 and TRBJ2-2, with 10 bases identical to TRBD2. The sample taken for sequencing was blood. This clonotype was obtained from a woman under 30 with Graves' hyperthyroidism. In nucleotides, the CDR3 is TGCGCCAGCAGCCACCCTCCCAGCGGGGGGGCCTTCGGGGAGCTGTTTTTT. Translated, it gives CASSHPPSGGAFGELFF.